The 23 T cell receptor beta chains below come from one sample, sequenced in a study of radiation and T cells in renal cell carcinoma. Using immunoSEQ multiplex PCR, the repertoire was profiled, and TCRdb retains in-frame clones only, with some absent. The sample has around 130,000 clones, approximately 90% seen once. Specified time point: blood 2 weeks post-SBRT. Treatment here: 15 Gy SBRT to primary tumor, nephrectomy 4 weeks later. Specimen: blood, collected from a patient whose treatment included radiotherapy and nephrectomy. These receptors were obtained from a woman aged 70-85 years with renal cell carcinoma.

The gene calls are TRBV5-6 and TRBJ2-2, with no clear D. V shed 1 base and J shed 2 bases, with 9 bases lying between them. CDR1 and CDR2 from the germline V gene are SGHDT and YYEEEE. This CDR3 contains 15 residues. The CDR3 spells CASSLKPSNTGELFF. CDR3 nucleotide sequence: TGTGCCAGCAGCTTGAAGCCGAGTAACACCGGGGAGCTGTTTTTT.

The chain employs TRBV7-2 and TRBJ2-3; a weak D match, TRBD2 (6 bases). Between the trimmed V and J ends, which lost 0 bases and 5 bases, there was a span of 6 bases. The CDR3 is made up of 13 amino acids. Germline V gene sequence: CDR1 SGHTA, CDR2 FQGNSA. The CDR3: CASSLASGDTQYF. Here the CDR3 DNA reads TGTGCCAGCAGCTTAGCTAGCGGAGATACGCAGTATTTT.

The chain uses TRBV19 and TRBJ1-2; D perhaps matches TRBD1 (6 bases). The germline CDR1 and CDR2 sequences are LNHDA and SQIVND (reference sequence). This CDR3 has 13 residues. V was trimmed by 4 bases and J by 8 bases, leaving 14 bases between them. The CDR3 bases are TGTGCCAGTAGTACACAGGGAGCGGGCGGCTACACCTTC. This gives the protein CASSTQGAGGYTF.

This clone was seen only once. As DNA, the CDR3 is TGTGCCAGCAGTGAGAACAGTCGGGTTCAAGAGACCCAGTACTTC. This encodes CASSENSRVQETQYF. The chain has TRBV6-1 and TRBJ2-5; D unresolved. V dropped 3 bases and J dropped 2 bases, with 13 bases sitting between them. This CDR3 has 15 residues. Looked up from germline, CDR1 is MNHNS and CDR2 is SASEGT.

The CDR3 loop reads CASSPGPGPYEQYF. DNA for the CDR3: TGTGCCAGCAGTCCCGGACCCGGCCCCTACGAGCAGTACTTC. The J gene is TRBJ2-7, the V gene TRBV2; D remains ambiguous. The germline V and J ends were trimmed by 5 bases and 2 bases, with 13 bases remaining between them. The CDR3 runs 14 residues. Germline CDR1 reads SNHLY; CDR2 reads FYNNEI.

This clone was seen once. The V call is TRBV27, the J call TRBJ2-5; weak D call: TRBD2 (6 bases). The CDR3 sequence is 14 residues long. Trimming took off 6 bases at V and 2 bases at J, with 13 bases between the two ends. From germline, CDR1 is MNHEY and CDR2 SMNVEV (reference sequence). Here the CDR3 DNA reads TGTGCCAGCAGCCCTGGGGACTCTCAAGAGACCCAGTACTTC. Translated, it gives CASSPGDSQETQYF.

This chain uses TRBV14 with TRBJ1-1; D may be TRBD1 (5 bases). V lost 2 bases to trimming and J lost 0 bases, with 10 bases between them. CDR3 length: 15 residues. CDR1 and CDR2 from the germline V gene are SGHDN and FVKESK. The DNA for the CDR3 is TGTGCCAGCAGCCAAAGGGGCCCCATGAACACTGAAGCTTTCTTT. This translates into CASSQRGPMNTEAFF. The full variable domain, its missing parts supplied by reference TRBV14 and TRBJ1-1, is EAGVTQFPSHSVIEKGQTVTLRCDPISGHDNLYWYRRVMGKEIKFLLHFVKESKQDESGMPNNRFLAERTGGTYSTLKVQPAELEDSGVYFCASSQRGPMNTEAFFGQGTRLTVV.

The chain joins TRBV5-4 to TRBJ1-1; D remains unclear. CDR3 length: 14 amino acids. V lost 2 bases, J lost 4 bases, and 12 bases lay in between. Germline V CDR1 and CDR2: SGHNT, YYREEE (reference sequence). The CDR3 spells CASSFDGRATEAFF. The CDR3 DNA is TGTGCCAGCAGCTTCGATGGCAGAGCCACTGAAGCTTTCTTT.

The chain recombines TRBV7-8 with TRBJ2-7, with TRBD1 identical over 7 bases. This CDR3 has 17 amino acids. Germline V gene data show CDR1 as SGHVS and CDR2 as FQNEAQ. V dropped 4 bases and J dropped 1; count of bases not matched to a gene: 13. The CDR3 region is CASSSDFRQGFSYEQYF. Written as DNA, the CDR3 is TGTGCCAGCAGCTCTGACTTCAGACAGGGCTTTTCCTACGAGCAGTACTTC.

The rearrangement links TRBV10-3 to TRBJ2-1; D remains unclear. This CDR3 comprises 11 residues. Germline lookup yields CDR1 ENHRY and CDR2 SYGVKD. The ends were cut back, 3 bases at V and 10 bases at J, with 7 bases in the middle. CDR3 loop: CAISDTEEQFF. In DNA form, the CDR3 reads TGTGCCATCAGTGATACGGAGGAGCAGTTCTTC.

This clone was found once. This sequence joins TRBV30 and TRBJ1-5, with 10 positions matching TRBD1. V dropped 2 bases and J dropped 10; count of bases not matched to a gene: 8. This CDR3 is 14 amino acids long. Germline CDR1 reads GTSNPN; CDR2 reads SVGIG (reference sequence). The chain's CDR3 is CAWSPDRGHSPQHF. The CDR3 coding sequence is TGTGCCTGGAGTCCCGACAGGGGGCATAGCCCCCAGCATTTT.

The chain links TRBV27 to TRBJ2-7; TRBD1 matches at 7 bases. There are 14 residues in the CDR3. The V gene's germline CDR1 is MNHEY and CDR2 SMNVEV (reference sequence). Trimming at V came to 2 bases and at J to 4 bases, leaving 5 bases not matched to a gene. The CDR3 sequence: CASSLKGQLYEQYF. CDR3 coding DNA: TGTGCCAGCAGTTTAAAGGGACAGTTATACGAGCAGTACTTC.

The V call is TRBV7-6, the J call TRBJ1-1, with D perhaps matching TRBD1 (6 bases). The V end lost 2 bases, the J end lost 3 bases, and 13 bases lay between the germline ends. Germline-derived CDR1 and CDR2 are SGHVS and FNYEAQ. This CDR3 region has 15 residues. The CDR3, as DNA: TGTGCCAGCAGCTTATCAGGCAGGGGAGACACTGAAGCTTTCTTT. Translated, it gives CASSLSGRGDTEAFF.

In its sample, this clone was seen once. The rearrangement links TRBV4-1 to TRBJ1-5, with D tentatively TRBD1 (5 bases). The V end was cut by 0 bases, the J end by 4 bases, with 10 bases between. Germline values: CDR1 MGHRA, CDR2 YSYEKL. This CDR3 is built from 15 residues. CDR3 DNA sequence: TGCGCCAGCAGCCAAGATCGGGGCGCGAATCAGCCCCAGCATTTT. Protein product: CASSQDRGANQPQHF.

This clone is a singleton in its sample. This sequence joins TRBV7-8 and TRBJ2-2, with a weak D call TRBD1 (6 bases). The CDR3 extends over 19 amino acids. The V end lost 2 bases, the J end lost 0 bases, and 19 bases lay between the germline ends. Germline V gene data show CDR1 as SGHVS and CDR2 as FQNEAQ. CDR3 sequence (DNA): TGTGCCAGCAGCTTAAGGGGGATAGATATGTTCGCGAACACCGGGGAGCTGTTTTTT. It yields the protein CASSLRGIDMFANTGELFF.

V gene TRBV28 combines with J gene TRBJ2-7; 7 nucleotides match TRBD1. The germline gives CDR1 MDHEN, CDR2 SYDVKM. The CDR3 is 14 amino acids. Germline trimming cut 3 bases from V and 2 bases from J; bases unmatched to any gene: 4. The CDR3 region is CASSLVGGPYEQYF. The CDR3 DNA reads TGTGCCAGCAGTTTGGTAGGGGGCCCCTACGAGCAGTACTTC.

This chain uses TRBV25-1 with TRBJ1-2; D perhaps matches TRBD1 (5 bases). Germline CDR1 and CDR2: MGHDK and SYGVNS. With 6 bases removed from V and 2 bases from J, the gap between germline ends came to 7 bases. CDR3 length equals 12 residues. CDR3 in DNA: TGTGCCAGCAGGTCAGGGAACTATGGCTACACCTTC. Its protein is CASRSGNYGYTF.

This sequence joins TRBV6-5 and TRBJ2-2, with 7 bases aligning to TRBD2. This CDR3 has 16 residues. The V segment lost 4 bases and the J segment 5 bases; nucleotides outside the gene matches: 10. Germline-derived CDR1 and CDR2 are MNHEY and SVGAGI. The CDR3 DNA reads TGTGCCAGCAGTTCACGGGGGGATCGAGGGACCGGGGAGCTGTTTTTT. Translated: CASSSRGDRGTGELFF.

The rearrangement joins TRBV27 to TRBJ1-5; no clear D. Trimming pared 4 bases from V and 11 bases from J, leaving 15 bases between. Germline lookup yields CDR1 MNHEY and CDR2 SMNVEV (reference sequence). The CDR3 has 13 residues. Written as DNA, the CDR3 is TGTGCCAGCAGTTATGAGACGGGCACGGCCCAGCATTTT. As protein: CASSYETGTAQHF.

This chain links TRBV7-9 with TRBJ1-1; no clear D gene. The CDR3 consists of 14 residues. Germline V lookup: CDR1 SEHNR, CDR2 FQNEAQ (reference sequence). Trimming cost V 5 bases and J 1 base, with 11 bases left between them. The CDR3 reads CASSPFGRNTEAFF. CDR3 DNA sequence: TGTGCCAGCAGCCCCTTCGGCCGGAACACTGAAGCTTTCTTT.

This clone is a singleton in its sample. The genes are TRBV5-1 and TRBJ1-4; perhaps TRBD1 as D (6 bases). Trimming removed 0 bases at V and 3 bases at J, with 6 bases between. CDR1 and CDR2 (germline): SGHRS, YFSETQ. This CDR3 is 14 amino acids long. CDR3 DNA: TGCGCCAGCAGCTTGGGACAGGCTAATGAAAAACTGTTTTTT. Its protein product is CASSLGQANEKLFF.

This sequence joins TRBV2 and TRBJ2-1; D may be TRBD1 (5 bases). Trimming removed 1 base at V and 1 base at J, with 8 bases between. The CDR3 runs to 15 residues. The germline gives CDR1 SNHLY, CDR2 FYNNEI. CDR3 amino acids: CASSEEGDSYNEQFF. The CDR3 region has the DNA TGTGCCAGCAGTGAAGAAGGGGATTCCTACAATGAGCAGTTCTTC.

This clone has just a few counts. The V and J genes are TRBV19 and TRBJ1-1; D remains ambiguous. This CDR3 has 11 amino acids. From germline, CDR1 is LNHDA and CDR2 SQIVND (reference sequence). Trimming cost V 7 bases and J 3 bases, with 6 bases left between them. CDR3 in amino acids: CASKDYTEAFF. The CDR3 nucleotides are TGTGCCAGTAAAGATTACACTGAAGCTTTCTTT.